This T cell receptor (beta chain) originates from a study of T cells in Graves' hyperthyroidism and ophthalmopathy. General study findings and limits: Ophthalmopathy cases were set apart from stable hyperthyroidism by a 13 V-J model.

Germline trimming cut 5 bases from V and 6 bases from J; bases unmatched to any gene: 15. Germline values: CDR1 DFQATT, CDR2 SNEGSKA (reference sequence). The CDR3 runs 15 residues. This clonotype was detected ten times or more. No antigen is known for it. TCR beta CDR3 regions were amplified from RNA. TCR CDR3 underwent first-round RT-PCR with the HTBI primer set. TCRdb itself ran the multiplex PCR reads through MiXCR, one entry per CDR3 protein. The sample yields a few hundred thousand distinct CDR3 sequences, 46% seen once. The gene calls are TRBV20-1 and TRBJ1-2; TRBD1 agrees at 7 bases. This receptor was obtained from a young woman with Graves' hyperthyroidism. Specimen: peripheral blood or thyroid tissue (not recorded which). CDR3 nucleotides: TGCAGTGCTCCAACCGCCCCGGGACAGAGGAATGGCTACACCTTC. Residues: CSAPTAPGQRNGYTF.